This T cell receptor beta chain was captured by sequencing in a study of CD8+ T cells in alopecia areata. Turning to the study itself: Oral tofacitinib (5 to 10 mg twice daily) was administered to treated patients. Tofacitinib ran for 6 to 18 months before 6 months off drug. Overall study results and limits: For lesional scalp, especially alopecia totalis/universalis, clonality was higher than in normal scalp.

Per germline, CDR1 SGHRS and CDR2 YFSETQ. The CDR3 runs to 13 residues. V was cut by 0 bases and J by 1 base, with 4 bases left in between. This clone was picked up a small number of times. Its antigen is not identified. The treatment was: oral pan-JAK inhibitor, 5-10 mg twice daily. Alopecia areata patients provided lesional scalp punch biopsies and peripheral blood, both collected for the study. Reverse transcription of extracted RNA yielded cDNA, which provided the sequencing template. Measured with immunoSEQ multiplex PCR; TCRdb has only the in-frame clones, and not every one. Counted here are about 160,000 clones, roughly 65% occurring once; the ten biggest clones make up approximately 0.9%.

The V gene is TRBV5-1, the J gene TRBJ1-1; D is unresolved. Specimen: CD4+ T cells sorted from blood, collected at week 4, from a patient treated with tofacitinib. This receptor was obtained from a human donor with alopecia areata. The CDR3 reads CASSLEANTEAFF. Here the CDR3 DNA reads TGCGCCAGCAGCTTGGAGGCGAACACTGAAGCTTTCTTT.